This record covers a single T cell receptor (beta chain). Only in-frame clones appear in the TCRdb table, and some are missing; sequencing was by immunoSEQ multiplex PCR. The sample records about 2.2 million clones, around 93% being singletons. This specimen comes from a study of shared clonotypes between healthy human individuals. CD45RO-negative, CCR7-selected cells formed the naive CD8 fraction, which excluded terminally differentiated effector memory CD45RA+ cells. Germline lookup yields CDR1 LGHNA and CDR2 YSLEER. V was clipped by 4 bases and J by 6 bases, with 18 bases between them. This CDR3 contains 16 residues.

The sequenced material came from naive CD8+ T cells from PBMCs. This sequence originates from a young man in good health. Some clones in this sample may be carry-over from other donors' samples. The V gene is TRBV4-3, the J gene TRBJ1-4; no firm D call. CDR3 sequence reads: CASSPRIRIQDEKLFF. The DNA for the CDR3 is TGCGCCAGCAGCCCGCGCATCCGTATTCAGGATGAAAAACTGTTTTTT.